This T cell receptor (beta chain) was identified in a study of shared clonotypes between healthy human individuals. Study-level background: Every donor yielded three CD4 naive, three CD4 memory, two CD8 naive and one CD8 memory plate. Study results and limitations: An anticipated effect of sequencing depth on clonotype sharing among donors was recognized. It was the non-shared clonotypes that had lower generation probabilities than clonotypes shared by all four donors. For sorted subsets, rarefaction showed incomplete sequencing despite large depth.

Turning to this clone: Its matching antigen is unknown.

The length of the CDR3 is 13 residues. Trimming at V came to 6 bases and at J to 6 bases, leaving 7 bases not matched to a gene. Germline loops: CDR1 SNHLY, CDR2 FYNNEI. Data came from immunoSEQ multiplex PCR; TCRdb stores just in-frame clones and leaves some out. The sample has roughly 2,500,000 clones, over 85% seen once. The receptor was isolated from a man aged 18 to 29 in good health. Some clones in this sample may be carry-over from other donors' samples. The sequenced sample was naive CD4+ T cells from PBMCs. Sample subset: CD45RA+ positively selected. The V gene is TRBV2, the J gene TRBJ1-1; 7 bases agree with TRBD1. As DNA, the CDR3 is TGTGCCAGCAGCGTCACAGGGGTATCTGAAGCTTTCTTT. This codes for CASSVTGVSEAFF.